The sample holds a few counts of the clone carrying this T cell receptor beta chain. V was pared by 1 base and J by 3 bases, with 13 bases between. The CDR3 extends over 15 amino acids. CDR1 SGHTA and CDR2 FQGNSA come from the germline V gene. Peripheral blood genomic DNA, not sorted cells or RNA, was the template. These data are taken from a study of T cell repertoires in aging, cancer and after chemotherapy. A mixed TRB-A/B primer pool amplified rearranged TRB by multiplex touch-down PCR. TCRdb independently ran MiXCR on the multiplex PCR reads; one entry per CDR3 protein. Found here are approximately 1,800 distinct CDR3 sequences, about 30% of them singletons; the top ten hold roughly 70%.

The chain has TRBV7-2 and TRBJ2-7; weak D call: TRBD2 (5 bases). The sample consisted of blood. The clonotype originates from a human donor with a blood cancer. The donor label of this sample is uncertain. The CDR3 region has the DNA TGTGCCAGCAGCTTAGGCCCTAGCAACGGCTACGAGCAGTACTTC. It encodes CASSLGPSNGYEQYF. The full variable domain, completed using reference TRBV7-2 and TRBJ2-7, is GAGVSQSPSNKVTEKGKDVELRCDPISGHTALYWYRQSLGQGLEFLIYFQGNSAPDKSGLPSDRFSAERTGGSVSTLTIQRTQQEDSAVYLCASSLGPSNGYEQYFGPGTRLTVT.